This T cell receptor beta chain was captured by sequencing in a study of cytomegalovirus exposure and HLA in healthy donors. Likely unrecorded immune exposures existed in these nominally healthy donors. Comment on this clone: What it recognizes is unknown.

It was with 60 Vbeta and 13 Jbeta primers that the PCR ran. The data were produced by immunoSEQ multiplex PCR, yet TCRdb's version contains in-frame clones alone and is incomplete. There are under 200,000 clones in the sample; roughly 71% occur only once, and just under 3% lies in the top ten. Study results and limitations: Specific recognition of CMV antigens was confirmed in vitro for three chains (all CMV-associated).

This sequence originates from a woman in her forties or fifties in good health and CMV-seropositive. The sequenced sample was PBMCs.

The chain's CDR3 is CASSLAGTPGRDTQYF. CDR3 nucleotides: TGCGCCAGCAGCCTGGCCGGGACACCGGGACGAGATACGCAGTATTTT. The chain is built from TRBV5-1 and TRBJ2-3, with D possibly being TRBD1 (6 bases). CDR1 and CDR2 from the germline V gene are SGHRS and YFSETQ. V lost 4 bases, J lost 5 bases, and 20 bases lay in between. CDR3 length: 16 amino acids. Full variable domain (remainder filled in from reference TRBV5-1 and TRBJ2-3): KAGVTQTPRYLIKTRGQQVTLSCSPISGHRSVSWYQQTPGQGLQFLFEYFSETQRNKGNFPGRFSGRQFSNSRSEMNVSTLELGDSALYLCASSLAGTPGRDTQYFGPGTRLTVL.